The source of this T cell receptor (beta chain) is a study of beta chain features in type 1 diabetes. Via the markers CD45RO/CCR7/CD25/CD127/CD95/CD27, stem cell-like memory, regulatory, central memory and naive CD4+ cells were sorted. The study reverse transcribed the entire isolated RNA, so it sequenced expressed TCRB transcripts. The data were produced by immunoSEQ multiplex PCR, yet TCRdb's version contains in-frame clones alone and is incomplete. The table shows some 660,000 clones, with about 14% occurring only once. As to this clone: Its cognate antigen is unknown.

Overall study results and limits: Shortening of TCRB CDR3s, moderate but significant, appeared in all four CD4+ subsets of Type 1 diabetes patients.

The specimen sequenced was naive CD4+ T cells from blood. This sequence originates from a man between 18 and 29 years old with type 1 diabetes.

The CDR3 bases are TGTGCCAGCAGTGAGCAGACTAGCGGCCCCTACGAGCAGTACTTC. Residues: CASSEQTSGPYEQYF. The rearrangement uses TRBV6-1 and TRBJ2-7; 9 bases fit TRBD2. CDR3 length: 15 residues. Germline V gives CDR1 MNHNS, CDR2 SASEGT. Trimming at V came to 3 bases and at J to 2 bases, leaving 5 bases not matched to a gene.